These T cell receptor beta chains were read from a single sample in a study of T cells after yellow fever vaccination. TCRdb re-analysed the 5' RACE reads in MiXCR, keeping a single row per CDR3 protein. The sample carries approximately 330,000 distinct CDR3 sequences, 9.5% to 15% recorded once. The source was CD4+ T cells sorted from PBMCs, collected 15 days after the yellow fever booster vaccination. The receptors here all came from a man younger than 35 who received the YFV17D yellow fever vaccine. CDR3s leave out the opening cysteine and the closing phenylalanine or tryptophan. Each record gives: D gene, V gene, CDR3 protein. D genes are given only for firm matches.

d_call: TRBD2
v_call: TRBV4-3
cdr3_aa: ASSQAATLAGGNTDTQY

d_call: NA
v_call: TRBV18
cdr3_aa: ASSSSRVGGTQETQY

d_call: NA
v_call: TRBV2
cdr3_aa: ASSLDRASNEKLF

d_call: TRBD1
v_call: TRBV10-3
cdr3_aa: AISEPTGVGYT

d_call: NA
v_call: TRBV6-2/TRBV6-3
cdr3_aa: ASSPGQGGTQY

d_call: TRBD1
v_call: TRBV11-3
cdr3_aa: ASSPGTGGETQY

d_call: NA
v_call: TRBV29-1
cdr3_aa: SVQDSGNTGELF

d_call: TRBD2
v_call: TRBV6-2/TRBV6-3
cdr3_aa: ASRTSARETQY

d_call: TRBD1
v_call: TRBV2
cdr3_aa: ASRRQGFDNEQF

d_call: TRBD2
v_call: TRBV4-2
cdr3_aa: ASSPREVAGGTDTQY

d_call: TRBD1
v_call: TRBV11-2
cdr3_aa: ASSLEAGGGTEAF

d_call: TRBD1
v_call: TRBV18
cdr3_aa: ASSPLGQGEKLF

d_call: TRBD2
v_call: TRBV5-1
cdr3_aa: ASSLVPAGGATYEQY

d_call: NA
v_call: TRBV7-3
cdr3_aa: ASSPLGAGEQY

d_call: NA
v_call: TRBV18
cdr3_aa: ASSTAGAEAF

d_call: TRBD1
v_call: TRBV29-1
cdr3_aa: SVAGTDNTGELF

d_call: NA
v_call: TRBV25-1
cdr3_aa: ASSERPYGTWTQY

d_call: TRBD1
v_call: TRBV19
cdr3_aa: ASSIGTGNEKLF

d_call: NA
v_call: TRBV7-2
cdr3_aa: ASSQLGGGDEQF

d_call: TRBD1
v_call: TRBV23-1
cdr3_aa: ASIRDRGQSDTQY